Listed here are 32 T cell receptor beta chains from one sample, sequenced in a study of CD8 T cells in ankylosing spondylitis. Notes on the study in general: In ankylosing spondylitis blood, a motif of roughly 8 highly homologous TCR beta variants appeared characteristic.

TCRdb called the 5' RACE reads again in MiXCR, with one record for every CDR3 protein. The repertoire consists of about 540,000 distinct CDR3 sequences, with approximately 11% occurring once and the leading ten covering approximately 6.2%. Their antigens are not known. Sequences were obtained from blood, either unsorted or a sorted T cell fraction (not recorded which). The origin of the receptors is a male donor with ankylosing spondylitis.

V and J are TRBV24-1 and TRBJ2-1, with 12 bases fitting TRBD1. Germline V gene data show CDR1 as KGHDR and CDR2 as SFDVKD. The CDR3 loop spans 17 amino acids. The J segment lost 7 bases and the V segment lost 4 bases, leaving 10 bases of the junction unmatched. The CDR3, as DNA: TGTGCCACCAGTGACCTCGGGACAGGGGGCGTATGGAATGAGCAGTTCTTC. Translated, it gives CATSDLGTGGVWNEQFF.

This clonotype was seen repeatedly, ten times or more. This chain uses TRBV27 with TRBJ1-1; D might be TRBD1 (5 bases). V shed 5 bases and J shed 3 bases, with 10 bases lying between them. This CDR3 contains 13 residues. Germline V gene lookup returns CDR1 MNHEY and CDR2 SMNVEV (reference sequence). CDR3 amino acids: CASSGAADTEAFF. CDR3 nucleotides: TGTGCCAGCAGTGGGGCAGCAGACACTGAAGCTTTCTTT.

This clonotype was seen only a few times. The gene calls are TRBV20-1 and TRBJ2-2; 7 bases map to TRBD1. Germline-derived CDR1 and CDR2 are DFQATT and SNEGSKA (reference sequence). The CDR3 runs to 13 residues. The ends lost 6 bases at V and 7 bases at J; junction bases unmatched: 8. The DNA for the CDR3 is TGCAGTGCCCACAGGGGAATTAACGGGGAGCTGTTTTTT. Its protein is CSAHRGINGELFF.

This clonotype appeared a few times. This chain uses TRBV27 with TRBJ2-1; a weak D match, TRBD2 (6 bases). Germline V gene data show CDR1 as MNHEY and CDR2 as SMNVEV (reference sequence). The CDR3 is made up of 13 amino acids. V was clipped by 7 bases and J by 14 bases, with 21 bases between them. The CDR3, as DNA: TGTGCCAGCAAGACCAAGGGGACCCAGCGGGAGTTCTTC. It translates to CASKTKGTQREFF.

The chain recombines TRBV3-1 with TRBJ2-1; 10 nucleotides agree with TRBD2. Germline assignment: CDR1 LGHDT and CDR2 YNNKEL (reference sequence). Unmatched junction bases numbered 9, after V lost 4 bases and J lost 12 bases. The CDR3 spans 14 residues. The CDR3 region is CASSPGLAPQRQFF. The CDR3 nucleotides read TGTGCCAGCAGCCCGGGACTAGCGCCCCAACGGCAGTTCTTC.

This clonotype was recorded at least ten times. The chain recombines TRBV12-3 or TRBV12-4 with TRBJ1-5; D unresolved. This CDR3 contains 16 residues. With 8 bases removed from V and 7 bases from J, the gap between germline ends came to 24 bases. CDR3 in DNA: TGTGCCAGCCTCCGAGGGAACGGCGGTTTGGGACAGCCCCAGCATTTT. Its translation is CASLRGNGGLGQPQHF.

This chain joins TRBV9 and TRBJ1-4; TRBD1 aligns across 7 bases. CDR1 and CDR2 from the germline V gene are SGDLS and YYNGEE. This CDR3 spans 14 amino acids. After removal of 3 bases from V and 5 bases from J, the junction contained 4 bases not matched to a gene. CDR3 residues: CASSGGQPNEKLFF. Written as DNA, the CDR3 is TGTGCCAGCAGCGGGGGACAGCCAAATGAAAAACTGTTTTTT.

There are a few counts of this clonotype. The chain has TRBV5-5 and TRBJ2-3; a weak D match, TRBD1 (6 bases). This CDR3 spans 14 amino acids. Looked up from germline, CDR1 is SGHKS and CDR2 is YYEKEE (reference sequence). Trimming removed 3 bases at V and 4 bases at J, with 12 bases between. CDR3 DNA: TGTGCCAGCAGCTCTTCCCGACAGGCAGATACGCAGTATTTT. Encoded protein: CASSSSRQADTQYF.

The gene calls are TRBV15 and TRBJ2-7; perhaps TRBD1 as D (5 bases). The ends were cut back, 0 bases at V and 6 bases at J, with 12 bases in the middle. The germline V gene has CDR1 LNHNV and CDR2 YYDKDF (reference sequence). This CDR3 has 14 amino acids. For the CDR3, the DNA is TGTGCCACCAGCAGAGATAGGGCAGGGCTCGAGCAGTACTTC. Its protein product is CATSRDRAGLEQYF.

At least ten counts were recorded for this clonotype. This chain joins TRBV24-1 and TRBJ2-3, with 9 positions matching TRBD1. Germline lookup yields CDR1 KGHDR and CDR2 SFDVKD. V lost 4 bases to trimming and J lost 3 bases; unmatched junction nucleotides: 10. CDR3 length: 17 residues. In DNA form, the CDR3 reads TGTGCCACCAGTGAACCTCCCACAGGGGGCAGAACAGATACGCAGTATTTT. This encodes CATSEPPTGGRTDTQYF.

The chain recombines TRBV13 with TRBJ2-1; maybe TRBD2 (5 bases). This CDR3 is 12 amino acids long. Trimming removed 5 bases from V and 10 bases from J, with 12 bases in between. CDR1 and CDR2 (germline): PRHDT, FYEKMQ (reference sequence). CDR3 sequence (DNA): TGTGCCAGCAGCCCCCCGCCGGGGGAGCAGTTCTTC. Amino acid sequence: CASSPPPGEQFF.

This rearrangement joins TRBV12-3 or TRBV12-4 to TRBJ1-1; D unclear. V was cut by 3 bases and J by 7 bases, with 9 bases left in between. CDR3 length: 12 amino acids. DNA for the CDR3: TGTGCCAGCAGTTTTGCAGGTATTGAAGCTTTCTTT. It is translated as CASSFAGIEAFF.

This sequence joins TRBV10-3 and TRBJ2-7, with D possibly TRBD1 on 6 matching bases. The V end was cut by 6 bases, the J end by 13 bases, with 19 bases between. The germline V gene encodes CDR1 ENHRY and CDR2 SYGVKD. The CDR3 spans 12 residues. CDR3 residues: CAIRETGEGFYV. The DNA for the CDR3 is TGTGCCATCAGAGAGACAGGAGAGGGTTTTTACGTC.

This chain joins TRBV2 and TRBJ2-7; D unclear. The V end lost 6 bases, the J end lost 0 bases, and 12 bases lay between the germline ends. Germline CDR1 reads SNHLY; CDR2 reads FYNNEI. The CDR3 loop spans 14 amino acids. The CDR3 spells CASRRSQDSYEQYF. CDR3 coding DNA: TGTGCCAGCAGACGGAGTCAGGACTCCTACGAGCAGTACTTC.

On this clonotype itself: A much larger clone differs by one base, so this may be a read error. This sequence joins TRBV12-3 or TRBV12-4 and TRBJ1-5, with D perhaps TRBD1 (5 bases). V was shortened by 3 bases and J by 3 bases, with 12 bases between the two germline ends. This CDR3 has 15 amino acids. The CDR3 sequence is CASSFYKGNNQPQHF. Here the CDR3 DNA reads TGTGCCAGCAGTTTCTACAAGGGGAACAATCAGCCCCAGCATTTT.

V and J are TRBV5-1 and TRBJ2-3; 10 positions agree with TRBD2. Trimming removed 5 bases from V and 5 bases from J; junction bases left unmatched: 5. CDR1 is SGHRS and CDR2 is YFSETQ in the germline V gene. This CDR3 comprises 14 residues. The CDR3 DNA reads as TGCGCCAGCAGGCTACTAGCGGGACAAGATACGCAGTATTTT. This gives the protein CASRLLAGQDTQYF.

The V call is TRBV20-1, the J call TRBJ2-3, with a tentative D call TRBD2 (6 bases). Germline V gives CDR1 DFQATT, CDR2 SNEGSKA (reference sequence). V shed 3 bases and J shed 0 bases, with 13 bases lying between them. This CDR3 is built from 15 residues. The CDR3 DNA follows: TGCAGTGCTAGTGGGACTGTCAAAAGCACAGATACGCAGTATTTT. It specifies CSASGTVKSTDTQYF.

In this sample, this clonotype turned up a few times. CDR3 residues: CASSLGVSGQGAEAFF. The CDR3 bases are TGTGCCAGCAGTCTTGGGGTATCGGGACAGGGGGCTGAAGCTTTCTTT. V gene TRBV28 combines with J gene TRBJ1-1; 11 nucleotides line up with TRBD1. Germline assignment: CDR1 MDHEN and CDR2 SYDVKM. The CDR3 is 16 residues long. The trim removed 5 bases at V and 6 bases at J, leaving 11 bases unmatched.

In its sample, this clonotype was seen a few times. The chain joins TRBV12-3 or TRBV12-4 to TRBJ2-1, with 9 bases matching TRBD1. The CDR3 loop spans 15 amino acids. J was trimmed by 10 bases and V by 3 bases; bases with no gene match: 10. The CDR3 DNA sequence: TGTGCCAGCAGTTTTGAGGGACAGGGTTCTGGAGAGCAGTTCTTC. It codes for CASSFEGQGSGEQFF.

This clonotype was seen ten or more times. V and J are TRBV5-1 and TRBJ2-1, with a weak D call TRBD2 (5 bases). The CDR3 contains 13 residues. V lost 0 bases and J 6 bases, leaving 7 bases between the germline ends. From germline, CDR1 is SGHRS and CDR2 YFSETQ. The CDR3 nucleotides are TGCGCCAGCAGCTTGGCTAGCTCCAATGAGCAGTTCTTC. Protein product: CASSLASSNEQFF.

V and J are TRBV29-1 and TRBJ2-3; possible D gene TRBD2, 6 bases. This CDR3 region has 13 residues. V lost 6 bases to trimming and J lost 3 bases, with 13 bases between them. Per the germline V gene, CDR1 is SQVTM and CDR2 is ANQGSEA. CDR3 in amino acids: CSVNAGRTDTQYF. For the CDR3, the DNA is TGCAGCGTGAATGCAGGGAGGACAGATACGCAGTATTTT.

There are a few counts of this clonotype. V gene TRBV7-2 combines with J gene TRBJ2-2; a weak D match, TRBD2 (6 bases). The germline V and J ends were trimmed by 3 bases and 0 bases, with 14 bases remaining between them. CDR3 length: 17 amino acids. CDR1 SGHTA and CDR2 FQGNSA come from the germline V gene. This CDR3 reads CASSFPGSGSNTGELFF. The CDR3 DNA reads TGTGCCAGCAGCTTCCCTGGGAGCGGGTCGAACACCGGGGAGCTGTTTTTT. Using reference TRBV7-2 and TRBJ2-2 for the parts outside the CDR3, the full variable domain is GAGVSQSPSNKVTEKGKDVELRCDPISGHTALYWYRQSLGQGLEFLIYFQGNSAPDKSGLPSDRFSAERTGGSVSTLTIQRTQQEDSAVYLCASSFPGSGSNTGELFFGEGSRLTVL.

In this sample, this clonotype turned up many times. The chain employs TRBV2 and TRBJ2-6, with 10 nucleotides matching TRBD2. Germline lookup yields CDR1 SNHLY and CDR2 FYNNEI. The CDR3 loop spans 16 amino acids. Losses at the gene ends were 2 bases for V and 4 bases for J; bases not matched to a gene: 2. DNA of the CDR3: TGTGCCAGCAGTGAAAGCGGGAGGGCCGGGGCCAACGTCCTGACTTTC. Its protein product is CASSESGRAGANVLTF.

This clonotype came up a few times. CDR3 sequence (DNA): TGTGCCAGTAAGGTTTCCTATTGGGACACTGAAGCTTTCTTT. This sequence encodes CASKVSYWDTEAFF. The chain recombines TRBV19 with TRBJ1-1; no firm D call. The CDR3 sequence is 14 residues long. V lost 7 bases and J 3 bases, leaving 15 bases between the germline ends. Germline CDR1 is LNHDA and CDR2 is SQIVND (reference sequence).

The chain employs TRBV7-2 and TRBJ2-2; 8 bases are a match to TRBD1. Germline V CDR1 and CDR2: SGHTA, FQGNSA. Unmatched junction bases numbered 5, after V lost 5 bases and J lost 6 bases. CDR3 length: 14 amino acids. The CDR3 coding sequence is TGTGCCAGCAGCAGGACAGGGTTTCCCGGGGAGCTGTTTTTT. The encoded protein is CASSRTGFPGELFF.

J is TRBJ2-3 and V is TRBV20-1; 11 bases line up with TRBD2. There are 15 residues in the CDR3. Germline V gene data show CDR1 as DFQATT and CDR2 as SNEGSKA (reference sequence). With V trimmed by 2 bases and J by 9 bases, 10 bases remained unmatched. CDR3 nucleotide sequence: TGCAGTGCTAGACTGCTAGCGGGAGGTAAAAGCACGCAGTATTTT. Translation gives CSARLLAGGKSTQYF.

This clonotype was found a few times. The rearrangement joins TRBV5-1 to TRBJ2-1; D not resolved. CDR1 and CDR2 from the germline V gene are SGHRS and YFSETQ. Trimming removed 2 bases from V and 5 bases from J, with 8 bases in between. The CDR3 runs 13 residues. CDR3 in amino acids: CASSFTPDNEQFF. The CDR3 DNA is TGCGCCAGCAGCTTTACACCCGACAATGAGCAGTTCTTC.

This clonotype has only a few counts. The chain links TRBV21-1 to TRBJ2-7; whether TRBD1, the table's D call, matches the DNA was not checked. TRBV21-1 is listed as a pseudogene. The CDR3 has 14 residues. CDR3 in amino acids: CASSKRGVVYEQYV. DNA of the CDR3: TGTGCCAGCAGCAAAAGAGGGGTAGTCTACGAGCAGTACGTC.

The CDR3 spells CASRETGTSGRRQYF. As DNA, the CDR3 is TGTGCCAGCAGGGAGACCGGGACTAGCGGGAGGCGTCAGTATTTT. The chain couples TRBV6-1 to TRBJ2-3; 15 nucleotides match TRBD2. V was clipped by 6 bases and J by 12 bases; unmatched bases: 10. This CDR3 is 15 amino acids long. CDR1 is MNHNS and CDR2 is SASEGT in the germline V gene.

The chain links TRBV24-1 to TRBJ2-5; D is ambiguous. Germline CDR1 is KGHDR and CDR2 is SFDVKD. The CDR3 is 16 residues long. Trimming took 4 bases from V and 5 from J, leaving 19 bases between them. The DNA for the CDR3 is TGTGCCACCAGTGACTGGGCCCTTCCCCAACGGGAGACCCAGTACTTC. It specifies CATSDWALPQRETQYF.

The chain employs TRBV14 and TRBJ2-7, with 7 bases identical to TRBD1. The length of the CDR3 is 15 residues. V was pared by 2 bases and J by 3 bases, with 7 bases of the junction left unmatched. Germline CDR1 is SGHDN and CDR2 is FVKESK. This chain's CDR3 is CASSQNPGQSYEQYF. For the CDR3, the DNA is TGTGCCAGCAGCCAAAATCCGGGACAGAGCTACGAGCAGTACTTC.

This clonotype has a handful of counts. This chain connects TRBV7-8 to TRBJ2-1; TRBD2 agrees at 7 bases. Germline V gives CDR1 SGHVS, CDR2 FQNEAQ. Losses at the gene ends were 8 bases for V and 8 bases for J; bases not matched to a gene: 12. This CDR3 is built from 14 residues. In DNA, the CDR3 is TGTGCCAGCGGCAATTTAGGGAGGGCCGATGAGCAGTTCTTC. Encoded protein: CASGNLGRADEQFF.